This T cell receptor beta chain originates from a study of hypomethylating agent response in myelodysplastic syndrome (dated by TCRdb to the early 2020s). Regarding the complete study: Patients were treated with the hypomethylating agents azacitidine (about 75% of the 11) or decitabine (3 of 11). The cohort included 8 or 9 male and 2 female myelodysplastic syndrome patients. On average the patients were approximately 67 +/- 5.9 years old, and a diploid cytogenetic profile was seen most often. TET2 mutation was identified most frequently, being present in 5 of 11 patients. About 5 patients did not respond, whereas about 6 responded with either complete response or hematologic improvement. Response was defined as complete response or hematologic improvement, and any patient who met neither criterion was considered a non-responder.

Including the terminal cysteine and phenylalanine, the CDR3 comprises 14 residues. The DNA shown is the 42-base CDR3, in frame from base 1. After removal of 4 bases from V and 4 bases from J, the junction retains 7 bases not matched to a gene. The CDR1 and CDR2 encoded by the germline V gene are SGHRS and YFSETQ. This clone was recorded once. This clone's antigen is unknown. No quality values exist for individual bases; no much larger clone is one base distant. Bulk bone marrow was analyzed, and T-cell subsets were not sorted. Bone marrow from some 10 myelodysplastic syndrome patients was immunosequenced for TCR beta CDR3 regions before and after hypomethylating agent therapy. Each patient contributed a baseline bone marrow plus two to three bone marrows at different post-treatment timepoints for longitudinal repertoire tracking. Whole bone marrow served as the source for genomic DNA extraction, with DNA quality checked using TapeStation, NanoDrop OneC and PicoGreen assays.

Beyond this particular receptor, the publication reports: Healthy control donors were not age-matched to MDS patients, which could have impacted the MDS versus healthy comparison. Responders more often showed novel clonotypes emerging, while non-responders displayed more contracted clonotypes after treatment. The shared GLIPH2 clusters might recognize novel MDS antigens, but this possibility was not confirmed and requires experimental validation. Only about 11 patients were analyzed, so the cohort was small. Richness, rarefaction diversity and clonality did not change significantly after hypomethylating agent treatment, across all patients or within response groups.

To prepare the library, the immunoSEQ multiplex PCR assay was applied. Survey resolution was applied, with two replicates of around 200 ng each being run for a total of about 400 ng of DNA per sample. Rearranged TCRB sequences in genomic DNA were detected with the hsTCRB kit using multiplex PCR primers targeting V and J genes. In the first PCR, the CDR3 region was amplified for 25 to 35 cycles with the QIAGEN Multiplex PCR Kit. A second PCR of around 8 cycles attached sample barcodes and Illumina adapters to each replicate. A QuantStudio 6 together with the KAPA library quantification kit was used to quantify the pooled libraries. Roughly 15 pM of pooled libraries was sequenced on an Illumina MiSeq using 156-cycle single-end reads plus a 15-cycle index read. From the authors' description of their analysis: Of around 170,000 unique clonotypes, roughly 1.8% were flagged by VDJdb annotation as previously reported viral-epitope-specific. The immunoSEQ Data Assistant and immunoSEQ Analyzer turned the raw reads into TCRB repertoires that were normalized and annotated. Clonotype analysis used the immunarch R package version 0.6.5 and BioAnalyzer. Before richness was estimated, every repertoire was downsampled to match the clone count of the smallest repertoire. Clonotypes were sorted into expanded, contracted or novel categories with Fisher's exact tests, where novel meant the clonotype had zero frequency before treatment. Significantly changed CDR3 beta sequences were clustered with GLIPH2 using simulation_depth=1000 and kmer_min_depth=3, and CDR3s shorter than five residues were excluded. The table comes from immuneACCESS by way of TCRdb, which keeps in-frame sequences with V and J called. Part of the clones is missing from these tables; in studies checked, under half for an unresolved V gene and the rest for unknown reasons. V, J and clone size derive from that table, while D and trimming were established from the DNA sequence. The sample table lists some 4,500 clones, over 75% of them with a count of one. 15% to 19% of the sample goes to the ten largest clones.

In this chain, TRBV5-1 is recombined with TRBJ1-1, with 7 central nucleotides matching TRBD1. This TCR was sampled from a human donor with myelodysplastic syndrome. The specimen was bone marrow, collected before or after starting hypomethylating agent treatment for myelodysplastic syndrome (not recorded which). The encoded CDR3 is CASSPGTEGTEAFF. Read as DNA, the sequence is TGCGCCAGCAGCCCTGGGACAGAGGGCACTGAAGCTTTCTTT.